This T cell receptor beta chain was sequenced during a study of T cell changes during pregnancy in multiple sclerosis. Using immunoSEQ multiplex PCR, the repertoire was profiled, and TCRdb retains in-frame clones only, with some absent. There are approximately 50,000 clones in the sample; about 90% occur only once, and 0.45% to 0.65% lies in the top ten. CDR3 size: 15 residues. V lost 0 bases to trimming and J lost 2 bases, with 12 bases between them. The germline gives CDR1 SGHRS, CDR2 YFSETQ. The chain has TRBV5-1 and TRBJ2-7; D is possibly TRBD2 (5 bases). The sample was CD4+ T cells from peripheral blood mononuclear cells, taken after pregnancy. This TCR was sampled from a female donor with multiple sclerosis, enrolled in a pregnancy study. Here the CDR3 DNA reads TGCGCCAGCAGCTTGGCCTCAGGCGGGCCCTACGAGCAGTACTTC. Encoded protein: CASSLASGGPYEQYF. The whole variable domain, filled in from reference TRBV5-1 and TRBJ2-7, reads KAGVTQTPRYLIKTRGQQVTLSCSPISGHRSVSWYQQTPGQGLQFLFEYFSETQRNKGNFPGRFSGRQFSNSRSEMNVSTLELGDSALYLCASSLASGGPYEQYFGPGTRLTVT.